The clone carrying this TCR beta chain came up many times. Its antigen is currently unknown. Amplified TCR beta CDR3 regions came from RNA transcripts. During a first-round RT-PCR of the TCR CDR3, the HTBI primer set was used. TCRdb re-called the multiplex PCR reads through MiXCR, storing one row per CDR3 protein. The sample has around 240,000 distinct CDR3 sequences, roughly 15% seen once; the top ten hold around 30%. Exclusions: uncontrolled infection, other autoimmune disease, pregnancy, lactation. The source of the sample is a study of T cells in Graves' hyperthyroidism and ophthalmopathy. Notes on the study in general: Expanded thyroid clonotypes (above 0.001) were mostly also found in blood.

The origin of this receptor is a woman younger than 35 with Graves' ophthalmopathy. Sequenced material: blood.

CDR3 coding DNA: TGTGCCTGGAGTAGTCAGGGAAGTTTTGAGCCCCAGCATTTT. This sequence encodes CAWSSQGSFEPQHF. The chain employs TRBV30 and TRBJ1-5; possible D gene TRBD1, 5 bases. Germline-derived CDR1 and CDR2 are GTSNPN and SVGIG (reference sequence). The CDR3 contains 14 residues. V dropped 2 bases and J dropped 8 bases, with 16 bases sitting between them.